The 12 T cell receptor beta chains below all came from one sample that was sequenced in a study of OX40 agonist ivuxolimab in advanced cancers. Libraries were built with the immunoSEQ multiplex PCR assay. TCRdb re-hosts the immuneACCESS table, in-frame sequences only. Its copies lack some clones; in the studies checked, an unresolved V gene accounts for under half of them, and the cause for the rest is not known. In all, the sample holds about 21,000 clones, and 87% of those were seen once. The top ten clonotypes cover 16% of the sample. The specimen comprised CD4+ or CD8+ T cells sorted from blood, sampled in a trial of the OX40 agonist ivuxolimab. The receptors shown here come from an adult with an advanced solid tumor such as melanoma, head and neck, liver or kidney cancer.

The rearrangement joins TRBV7-2 to TRBJ2-1; D is ambiguous. CDR1 and CDR2 from the germline V gene are SGHTA and FQGNSA. The V gene lost 1 base and the J gene lost 3 bases, with 1 base spanning the gap. The CDR3 length is 12 residues. This CDR3 is CASSLDYNEQFF. CDR3 DNA: TGTGCCAGCAGCTTAGACTACAATGAGCAGTTCTTC.

The chain combines TRBV29-1 with TRBJ1-1; D is possibly TRBD1 (6 bases). The V end was cut by 4 bases, the J end by 8 bases, with 14 bases between. Germline values: CDR1 SQVTM, CDR2 ANQGSEA. The CDR3 runs 12 residues. Here the CDR3 DNA reads TGCAGCGTTGTGATAGGCAGGGGCGAAGCTTTCTTT. Translating it yields CSVVIGRGEAFF.

The chain carries TRBV9 and TRBJ2-5; 10 positions agree with TRBD2. Unmatched junction bases numbered 4, after V lost 3 bases and J lost 2 bases. The germline CDR1 and CDR2 sequences are SGDLS and YYNGEE. The CDR3 consists of 15 residues. The CDR3 loop reads CASSGSSGGQETQYF. The CDR3 region has the DNA TGTGCCAGCAGCGGGTCTAGCGGGGGACAAGAGACCCAGTACTTC.

The chain employs TRBV4-2 and TRBJ2-5; TRBD2 aligns across 12 bases. The V gene's germline CDR1 is LGHNA and CDR2 YNFKEQ. Trimming at V came to 0 bases and at J to 7 bases, leaving 6 bases not matched to a gene. The CDR3 spans 16 residues. The CDR3 loop reads CASSQEETSGGGTQYF. CDR3 bases: TGTGCCAGCAGCCAAGAGGAGACTAGCGGGGGTGGGACCCAGTACTTC.

The CDR3 DNA follows: TGTGCCAGCAGTGACCACATGATGGGTGACTATCAGCCCCAGCATTTT. This codes for CASSDHMMGDYQPQHF. This chain joins TRBV6-1 and TRBJ1-5; D gene unclear. CDR1 and CDR2 from the germline V gene are MNHNS and SASEGT. The CDR3 is made up of 16 amino acids. The V end lost 3 bases, the J end lost 5 bases, and 17 bases lay between the germline ends.

The chain combines TRBV7-9 with TRBJ2-3; TRBD1 aligns across 8 bases. V lost 6 bases to trimming and J lost 2 bases; unmatched junction nucleotides: 7. The CDR3 is made up of 15 amino acids. Germline assignment: CDR1 SEHNR and CDR2 FQNEAQ (reference sequence). The CDR3 DNA reads TGTGCCAGCAGTTTTGGACAGGGCCTCACAGATACGCAGTATTTT. Its translation: CASSFGQGLTDTQYF.

There are a few counts of this clone. Distinct nucleotide sequences in the sample also encode this CDR3. The V gene is TRBV7-9, the J gene TRBJ1-6; D not certain. Between the trimmed V and J ends, which lost 10 bases and 6 bases, there was a span of 13 bases. Per the germline V gene, CDR1 is SEHNR and CDR2 is FQNEAQ (reference sequence). The CDR3 runs to 13 residues. The CDR3 DNA reads TGTGCCACCGACAAGGCTTCTAATTCACCCCTCCACTTT. Amino acid sequence: CATDKASNSPLHF.

The chain recombines TRBV6-4 with TRBJ1-2, with 8 bases aligning to TRBD1. CDR3 length equals 13 residues. Per germline, CDR1 MRHNA and CDR2 SNTAGT. Losses at the gene ends were 3 bases for V and 7 bases for J; bases not matched to a gene: 4. The CDR3 bases are TGTGCCAGCAGTGAGACAGGGGAGGGTGGCTACACCTTC. This codes for CASSETGEGGYTF.

The chain links TRBV30 to TRBJ2-5; TRBD2 matches at 7 bases. V trimming: 2 bases; J trimming: 3 bases; junction bases outside the gene matches: 12. The CDR3 loop spans 16 amino acids. CDR1 is GTSNPN, CDR2 SVGIG, per germline (reference sequence). The CDR3 protein is CAWSKSLAGVEETQYF. The CDR3 nucleotides are TGTGCCTGGAGTAAATCCTTAGCGGGTGTGGAAGAGACCCAGTACTTC.

The CDR3 protein is CASSGGGVRADTEAFF. CDR3 bases: TGCGCCAGCAGCGGAGGAGGGGTTCGGGCGGACACTGAAGCTTTCTTT. This chain joins TRBV10-2 and TRBJ1-1, with a possible D match to TRBD1 (5 bases). CDR3 size: 16 residues. V was pared by 6 bases and J by 3 bases, with 20 bases between. Germline CDR1 is WSHSY and CDR2 is SAAADI.

The rearrangement joins TRBV6-1 to TRBJ2-7; D unclear. This CDR3 contains 13 residues. V was cut by 9 bases and J by 1 base, with 13 bases left in between. CDR1 MNHNS and CDR2 SASEGT come from the germline V gene. CDR3 nucleotide sequence: TGTGCCAGTGAGAACGGCGGATCCTACGAGCAGTACTTC. Its translation is CASENGGSYEQYF.

The CDR3 nucleotides are TGCGCCAGCAGCCAGAAGTGGGACAATTTGTCACCCCTCCACTTT. This sequence encodes CASSQKWDNLSPLHF. The gene calls are TRBV4-3 and TRBJ1-6; possibly TRBD1 for D (6 bases). Germline CDR1 reads LGHNA; CDR2 reads YSLEER. Trimming pared 3 bases from V and 10 bases from J, leaving 16 bases between. The CDR3 is 15 residues long.